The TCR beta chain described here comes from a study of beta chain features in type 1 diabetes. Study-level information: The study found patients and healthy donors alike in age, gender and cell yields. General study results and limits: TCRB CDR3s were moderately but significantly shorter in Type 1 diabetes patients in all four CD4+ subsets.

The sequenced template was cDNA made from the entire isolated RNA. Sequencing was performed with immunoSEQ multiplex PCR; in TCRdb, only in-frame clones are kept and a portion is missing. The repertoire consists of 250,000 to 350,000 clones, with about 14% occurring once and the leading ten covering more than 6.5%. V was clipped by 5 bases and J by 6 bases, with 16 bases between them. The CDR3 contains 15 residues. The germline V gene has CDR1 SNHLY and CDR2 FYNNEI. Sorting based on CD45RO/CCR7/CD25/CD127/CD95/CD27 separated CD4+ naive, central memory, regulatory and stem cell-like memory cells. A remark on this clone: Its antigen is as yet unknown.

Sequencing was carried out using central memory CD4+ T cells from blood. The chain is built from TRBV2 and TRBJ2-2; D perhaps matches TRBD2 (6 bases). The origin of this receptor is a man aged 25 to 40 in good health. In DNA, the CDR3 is TGTGCCAGCAGTCGCCGCGATGGGGGGTCCGGGGAGCTGTTTTTT. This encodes CASSRRDGGSGELFF.